These 7 T cell receptor beta chains were all obtained from the same sample, sequenced in a study of OX40 agonist ivuxolimab in advanced cancers. Assay: immunoSEQ multiplex PCR; the TCRdb copy retains only in-frame clones and omits some. The table shows tens of thousands of clones, with 88% occurring only once. The material sequenced was CD4+ or CD8+ T cells sorted from blood, taken in a trial of the OX40 agonist ivuxolimab. The receptors were gathered from an adult with an advanced solid tumor such as melanoma, head and neck, liver or kidney cancer.

This sequence joins TRBV5-4 and TRBJ2-1; TRBD2 aligns across 12 bases. CDR3 length equals 15 residues. Trimming cost V 0 bases and J 7 bases; bases outside gene matches: 2. From germline, CDR1 is SGHNT and CDR2 YYREEE (reference sequence). The CDR3 region is CASSLGTSGANEQFF. The CDR3 bases are TGTGCCAGCAGCTTGGGGACTAGCGGGGCGAATGAGCAGTTCTTC.

The chain has TRBV9 and TRBJ2-2; TRBD2 matches at 7 bases. Germline CDR1 and CDR2: SGDLS and YYNGEE. This CDR3 contains 15 residues. V dropped 4 bases and J dropped 2; count of bases not matched to a gene: 5. The DNA for the CDR3 is TGTGCCAGCAGCTCGGGACTACCTAACACCGGGGAGCTGTTTTTT. It translates to CASSSGLPNTGELFF.

The chain is built from TRBV4-2 and TRBJ1-5; unclear D gene. CDR1 is LGHNA, CDR2 YNFKEQ, per germline. The CDR3 runs 16 residues. The V and J ends lost 2 bases and 4 bases respectively, with 15 bases between them. The CDR3 nucleotides read TGTGCCAGCAGCCAACGCCGTTTTGGGGTGAATCAGCCCCAGCATTTT. Residues: CASSQRRFGVNQPQHF.

The chain couples TRBV10-3 to TRBJ1-1; D is undetermined. The germline gives CDR1 ENHRY, CDR2 SYGVKD. V was trimmed by 7 bases and J by 4 bases, leaving 22 bases between them. The CDR3 contains 16 residues. The CDR3 sequence: CAITSYSSEVGTEAFF. The CDR3 nucleotides read TGTGCCATCACCTCATATTCTTCTGAAGTGGGCACTGAAGCTTTCTTT.

The chain recombines TRBV19 with TRBJ2-6; D is ambiguous. There are 14 residues in the CDR3. Germline CDR1 and CDR2: LNHDA and SQIVND (reference sequence). V was cut by 5 bases and J by 3 bases, with 8 bases left in between. CDR3 DNA sequence: TGTGCCAGTAGTCTAGGTAATGGGGCCAACGTCCTGACTTTC. Protein: CASSLGNGANVLTF. Supplemented by reference TRBV19 and TRBJ2-6, the full variable domain reads DGGITQSPKYLFRKEGQNVTLSCEQNLNHDAMYWYRQDPGQGLRLIYYSQIVNDFQKGDIAEGYSVSREKKESFPLTVTSAQKNPTAFYLCASSLGNGANVLTFGAGSRLTVL.

This sequence joins TRBV19 and TRBJ1-1, with a possible D match to TRBD1 (5 bases). The CDR3 extends over 13 amino acids. The V gene's germline CDR1 is LNHDA and CDR2 SQIVND (reference sequence). V was cut by 8 bases and J by 3 bases, with 13 bases left in between. This CDR3 is CASRFLGDTEAFF. CDR3 bases: TGTGCCAGTCGGTTTTTAGGGGACACTGAAGCTTTCTTT.

The genes are TRBV4-1 and TRBJ2-6, with D perhaps TRBD1 (5 bases). In germline, CDR1 is MGHRA, CDR2 YSYEKL. Trimming left V 1 base short and J 2 bases short, with 6 bases between. This CDR3 spans 15 amino acids. The CDR3 bases are TGCGCCAGCAGCCAAGGGGGCGCTGGGGCCAACGTCCTGACTTTC. This codes for CASSQGGAGANVLTF.